The entry below gives a single TCR beta chain sequence along with its context. The sample is drawn from a study of T cell responses to AZD1222 COVID-19 vaccine. Only in-frame clones appear in the TCRdb table, and some are missing; sequencing was by immunoSEQ multiplex PCR. Of about 130,000 clones in the sample, approximately 90% were seen once. The CDR3 runs 18 residues. Germline loops: CDR1 KGHSH, CDR2 LQKENI. V lost 1 base to trimming and J lost 0 bases; unmatched junction nucleotides: 10. The sequence came from an adult in good health. Sequenced material: peripheral blood, taken on day 0 of AZD1222 vaccination. The J gene is TRBJ1-1, the V gene TRBV18, with TRBD1 matching 8 bases. This chain's CDR3 is CASSPLVRGLSVNTEAFF. The CDR3 coding sequence is TGTGCCAGCTCACCACTTGTCAGGGGGCTCTCAGTGAACACTGAAGCTTTCTTT.